This T cell receptor beta chain is from a study of post-analysis software for immune sequencing data. On the study more broadly: Relapsing-remitting, secondary progressive and progressive-relapsing forms made up the multiple sclerosis disease courses. Findings and limits, study-wide: Controls had lower frequencies than patients of 4 or 5 TRBV segments, which included TRBV5-6, TRBV5-1 and TRBV20-1.

The germline V gene has CDR1 MNHEY and CDR2 SVGAGI. This CDR3 has 13 amino acids. Trimming pared 2 bases from V and 5 bases from J, leaving 6 bases between. About this clonotype itself: Its target is not known.

Sequencing libraries made from TCR beta cDNA carried unique molecular identifiers. With about 1 to 11 million T cells as the source, about half a million cDNA molecules resulted. Via MiXCR, TCRdb re-called the PCR reads, giving one row per CDR3 protein. This table holds 400,000 to 500,000 distinct CDR3 sequences, roughly 38% found once. The sequenced sample consisted of blood. The chain carries TRBV6-5 and TRBJ1-4; D not resolved. This sequence originates from a girl aged 2 to 10 with multiple sclerosis. The CDR3 DNA is TGTGCCAGCAGTTACATGGGGAATGAAAAACTGTTTTTT. This gives the protein CASSYMGNEKLFF.